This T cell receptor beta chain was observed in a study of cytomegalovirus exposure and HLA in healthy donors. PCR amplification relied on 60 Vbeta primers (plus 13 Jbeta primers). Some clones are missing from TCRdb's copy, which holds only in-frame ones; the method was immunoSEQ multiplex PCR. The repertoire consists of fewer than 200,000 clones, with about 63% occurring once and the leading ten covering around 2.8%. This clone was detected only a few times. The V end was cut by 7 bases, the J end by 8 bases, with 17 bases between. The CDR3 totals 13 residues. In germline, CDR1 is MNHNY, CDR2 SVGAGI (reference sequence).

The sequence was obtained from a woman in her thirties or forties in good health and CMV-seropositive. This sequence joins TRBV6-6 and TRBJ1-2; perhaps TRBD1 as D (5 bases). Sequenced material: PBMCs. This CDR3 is CASTFTQEFGYTF. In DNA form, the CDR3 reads TGTGCCAGCACCTTTACACAGGAATTCGGCTACACCTTC.